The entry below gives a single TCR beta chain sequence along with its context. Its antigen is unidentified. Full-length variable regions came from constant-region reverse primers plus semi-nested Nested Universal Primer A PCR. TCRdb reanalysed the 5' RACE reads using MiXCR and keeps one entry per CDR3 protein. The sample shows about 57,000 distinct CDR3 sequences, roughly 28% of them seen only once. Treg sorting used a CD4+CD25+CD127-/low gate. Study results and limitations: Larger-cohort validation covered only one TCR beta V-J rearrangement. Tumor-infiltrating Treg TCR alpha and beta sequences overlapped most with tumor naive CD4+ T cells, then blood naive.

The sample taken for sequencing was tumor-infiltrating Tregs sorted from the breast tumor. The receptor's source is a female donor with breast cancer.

CDR3 sequence: CASNGNYGYTF. CDR3 nucleotide sequence: TGTGCCAGCAATGGCAACTATGGCTACACCTTC. V usage is TRBV6-6 and J usage is TRBJ1-2; D is unclear. The CDR3 loop spans 11 amino acids. The germline gives CDR1 MNHNY, CDR2 SVGAGI (reference sequence). V lost 7 bases to trimming and J lost 2 bases, with 5 bases between them.